These T cell receptor beta chains were read from a single sample in a study of shared clonotypes between healthy human individuals. The method was immunoSEQ multiplex PCR; TCRdb's version includes in-frame clones alone and lacks a portion of them. The sample gives about 2 million clones, about 95% of which show up once; 1% to 1.5% is in the top ten. The sequenced sample consisted of naive CD8+ T cells sorted from blood. The receptors come from a man between 18 and 29 years old in good health. The CDR3 runs from the conserved cysteine through the conserved F or W. The D gene is left open where the match is weak. Clone size, where shown, is once, few, many, or a class for clones that have expanded.

d_call	v_call	clone_size	j_call	cdr3_nt	cdr3_aa
TRBD2	TRBV10-3	-	TRBJ2-2	TGTGCCATCAGTGATCCGGGACTAGCGGCCGCGAACACCGGGGAGCTGTTTTTT	CAISDPGLAAANTGELFF
-	TRBV7-2	once	TRBJ2-7	TGTGCCAGCAGCTTCCGGGGGTTCAACGAGCAGTACTTC	CASSFRGFNEQYF
-	TRBV27	-	TRBJ2-1	TGTGCCAGCAGTTTTGGGTCGGGCAATGAGCAGTTCTTC	CASSFGSGNEQFF
TRBD1	TRBV27	-	TRBJ1-1	TGTGCCAGCCGACAGGGTGGGACTGAAGCTTTCTTT	CASRQGGTEAFF
-	TRBV13	-	TRBJ1-2	TGTGCCAGCAGCTTGGGACACCTGGAATACTATGGCTACACCTTC	CASSLGHLEYYGYTF
-	TRBV27	-	TRBJ1-2	TGTGCCAGCAGTTTGCGACAGGACGGCGCTCTTGGCTACACCTTC	CASSLRQDGALGYTF
-	TRBV10-3	few	TRBJ1-2	TGTGCCATCCGGGATAACTATGGCTACACCTTC	CAIRDNYGYTF
TRBD2	TRBV28	-	TRBJ2-7	TGTGCCAGCAGTCGGACTAGCATATCTTCGGCCCATTACGAGCAGTACTTC	CASSRTSISSAHYEQYF
-	TRBV27	few	TRBJ1-6	TGTGCCAGCAGTTTGAGCTCCTATAATTCACCCCTCCACTTT	CASSLSSYNSPLHF
TRBD1	TRBV4-1	-	TRBJ1-1	TGCGCCAGCAGCCAAGATTGGGAGACAGGGGCCCTGACTGAAGCTTTCTTT	CASSQDWETGALTEAFF
-	TRBV30	-	TRBJ1-1	TGTGCCTGGAGTGTAGGAGGGTTCGGGGACACTGAAGCTTTCTTT	CAWSVGGFGDTEAFF
TRBD1	TRBV7-9	-	TRBJ2-1	TGTGCCAGCAGCCTGGGACAGGGGACCTACAATGAGCAGTTCTTC	CASSLGQGTYNEQFF
-	TRBV6-6	-	TRBJ1-2	TGTGCCAGCAGTCGGGAGGGGGAAGTTGGCTACACCTTC	CASSREGEVGYTF
-	TRBV28	once	TRBJ2-3	TGTGCCAGCAGTTTTTCTAGCACAGATACGCAGTATTTT	CASSFSSTDTQYF
-	TRBV27	once	TRBJ2-2	TGTGCCAGCAGTTTAGCCAGCGGGCACACCGGGGAGCTGTTTTTT	CASSLASGHTGELFF
-	TRBV6-5	once	TRBJ2-7	TGTGCCAGCAGTTACTCACAGGGAGAGGGCTCCTACGAGCAGTACTTC	CASSYSQGEGSYEQYF
-	TRBV9	-	TRBJ2-7	TGTGCCAGCAGTTGGGACTCCAGCTCCTACGAGCAGTACTTC	CASSWDSSSYEQYF
TRBD1	TRBV10-3	-	TRBJ2-5	TGTGCCATCAGCGGATTGACAGGGATCGGAGAGACCCAGTACTTC	CAISGLTGIGETQYF
-	TRBV29-1	-	TRBJ1-2	TGCAGCGTTCAACCAGGGTCAAGCTATGGCTACACCTTC	CSVQPGSSYGYTF
-	TRBV9	-	TRBJ2-5	TGTGCCAGCAGCTCGGAGGGGGGAGTCGGCCAAGAGACCCAGTACTTC	CASSSEGGVGQETQYF
TRBD1	TRBV7-8	-	TRBJ1-2	TGTGCCAGCAGGAACTTACGGACAGGGCAGGACTATGGCTACACCTTC	CASRNLRTGQDYGYTF
-	TRBV12-2	-	TRBJ2-7	TGTGCAAGTCGCTTAGTAGCCATCCCGGGACAGGGAAGCTCCTACGAGCAGTACTTC	CASRLVAIPGQGSSYEQYF
TRBD1	TRBV5-1	-	TRBJ1-1	TGCGCCAGCAGCAATCGGGACAGTATGAACACTGAAGCTTTCTTT	CASSNRDSMNTEAFF
-	TRBV14	-	TRBJ2-7	TGTGCCAGCAGCCAAGCCCCAAGGGGACTCCGGTCCCACGAGCAGTACTTC	CASSQAPRGLRSHEQYF
TRBD1	TRBV7-9	-	TRBJ2-7	TGTGCCAGCAGCTTGTCGGGACAGGGGAATCACGAGCAGTACTTC	CASSLSGQGNHEQYF
-	TRBV6-5	once	TRBJ1-1	TGTGCCAGCAGTTACGCCGAAACATGGCGCACTGAAGCTTTCTTT	CASSYAETWRTEAFF
-	TRBV7-9	-	TRBJ2-7	TGTGCCAGCAGCCTGGACTACCCTGGAGTAGAGCAGTACTTC	CASSLDYPGVEQYF
-	TRBV11-2	-	TRBJ2-7	TGTGCCAGCAGTTTGGGTCGAGTCTACGAGCAGTACTTC	CASSLGRVYEQYF